This entry lists 2 T cell receptor beta chains sequenced from one sample in a study of T cell clonality in common variable immunodeficiency. Here immunoSEQ multiplex PCR was the method, and the copy in TCRdb shows in-frame clones only, minus some. The sample has tens of thousands of clones, none seen only once; the top ten hold 3% to 4.5%. The sample was peripheral blood mononuclear cells. These receptors were collected from a person aged 18 to 75 in good health.

This clone was picked up many times. The CDR3 extends 3 residues past the end of the read, so its final part is completed from the germline J gene. The genes are TRBV12-3 or TRBV12-4 and TRBJ2-3; D gene unclear. CDR3 length equals 14 residues. V lost 5 bases to trimming and J lost 0 bases, with 9 bases between them. Incomplete CDR3 DNA: TGTGCCAGCAGTCCGGTTTTCAGCACAGATACG. Its translation: CASSPVFSTDT. The entire CDR3 protein is CASSPVFSTDTQYF.

This clone has ten or more counts. The read gets to within 3 residues of the CDR3 end, and the germline J gene fills in the rest. The rearrangement joins TRBV20-1 to TRBJ2-3, with 9 bases lining up with TRBD2. The germline CDR1 and CDR2 sequences are DFQATT and SNEGSKA (reference sequence). The CDR3 runs to 15 residues. V trimming: 6 bases; J trimming: 4 bases; junction bases outside the gene matches: 11. The CDR3 protein is CSAHSGLANSDTQYF. Partial CDR3 DNA: TGCAGTGCCCACTCCGGACTAGCGAATTCAGATACG.